Below are 26 T cell receptor beta chains sequenced from a single sample in a study of shared clonotypes between healthy human individuals. The method was immunoSEQ multiplex PCR; TCRdb's version includes in-frame clones alone and lacks a portion of them. The table includes 1.5 million to 2.5 million clones, roughly 94% detected once. CD45RO negativity and positive selection for CCR7 defined naive CD8 cells, a population that excluded terminally differentiated effector memory CD45RA+ cells. The sequencing sample was made of naive CD8+ T cells sorted from blood. All receptors come from a man between 18 and 29 years old in good health.

V is TRBV2 and J is TRBJ2-7; TRBD2 might be the D (5 bases). V was pared by 7 bases and J by 3 bases, with 10 bases between. The germline V gene encodes CDR1 SNHLY and CDR2 FYNNEI. This CDR3 is 12 amino acids long. The CDR3 spells CASTEGFYEQYF. The CDR3 DNA reads TGTGCCAGCACCGAGGGTTTCTACGAGCAGTACTTC.

The chain couples TRBV4-1 to TRBJ2-7, with D perhaps matching TRBD2 (5 bases). V was shortened by 4 bases and J by 6 bases, with 13 bases between the two germline ends. The CDR3 has 13 amino acids. Germline-derived CDR1 and CDR2 are MGHRA and YSYEKL. The CDR3 protein is CASSPILGFEQYF. The CDR3 DNA is TGCGCCAGCAGCCCCATACTAGGTTTCGAGCAGTACTTC.

V usage is TRBV7-3 and J usage is TRBJ2-2, with TRBD2 identical over 7 bases. V shed 2 bases, J shed 2 bases, and the junction held 5 bases outside the gene matches. The CDR3 length is 16 residues. From germline, CDR1 is SGHTA and CDR2 FQGTGA. This chain's CDR3 is CASSLGAGLNTGELFF. As DNA, the CDR3 is TGTGCCAGCAGCTTAGGAGCGGGACTTAACACCGGGGAGCTGTTTTTT.

The CDR3 loop is CASSRTSDYEQYF. As DNA, the CDR3 is TGTGCCAGCAGCAGGACTAGCGACTACGAGCAGTACTTC. The chain carries TRBV2 and TRBJ2-7, with 9 bases lining up with TRBD2. CDR1 and CDR2 (germline): SNHLY, FYNNEI. Trimming cost V 6 bases and J 3 bases; bases outside gene matches: 3. The length of the CDR3 is 13 residues. Using reference TRBV2 and TRBJ2-7 for the parts outside the CDR3, the full variable domain is EPEVTQTPSHQVTQMGQEVILRCVPISNHLYFYWYRQILGQKVEFLVSFYNNEISEKSEIFDDQFSVERPDGSNFTLKIRSTKLEDSAMYFCASSRTSDYEQYFGPGTRLTVT.

The J gene is TRBJ2-7, the V gene TRBV28; D might be TRBD2 (7 bases). This CDR3 has 15 amino acids. Germline CDR1 and CDR2: MDHEN and SYDVKM. Trimming left V 3 bases short and J 3 bases short, with 15 bases between. The CDR3 DNA follows: TGTGCCAGCAGTTTGGTCGAGGGGGGGTACTACGAGCAGTACTTC. It specifies CASSLVEGGYYEQYF.

This rearrangement joins TRBV10-3 to TRBJ2-1; 7 bases fit TRBD1. Germline CDR1 and CDR2: ENHRY and SYGVKD. Trimming took 3 bases from V and 4 from J; bases not matched to a gene: 3. CDR3 length: 14 amino acids. The CDR3: CAISDTGEYNEQFF. In nucleotides, the CDR3 is TGTGCCATCAGTGACACAGGGGAATACAATGAGCAGTTCTTC.

This clone was recorded a few times. The CDR3 here is CASRPGQNNNSPLHF. For the CDR3, the DNA is TGTGCCAGCAGGCCGGGACAGAATAATAATTCACCCCTCCACTTT. This chain joins TRBV28 and TRBJ1-6, with TRBD1 matching over 7 bases. Looked up from germline, CDR1 is MDHEN and CDR2 is SYDVKM. V lost 6 bases and J lost 5; bases outside the gene matches: 7. The CDR3 sequence is 15 residues long.

The rearrangement uses TRBV9 and TRBJ1-2; TRBD1 is a possible D gene (5 bases). CDR1 is SGDLS and CDR2 is YYNGEE in the germline V gene. V was cut by 4 bases and J by 4 bases, with 14 bases left in between. The CDR3 runs 14 residues. The CDR3 DNA reads TGTGCCAGCAGCCTCGGCGGGGGGGTCTATGGCTACACCTTC. Encoded protein: CASSLGGGVYGYTF.

This chain's CDR3 is CASSFTGIDSEAFF. The CDR3 coding sequence is TGTGCCAGCAGCTTTACCGGGATCGACTCTGAAGCTTTCTTT. The genes are TRBV9 and TRBJ1-1, with D hard to call. Per germline, CDR1 SGDLS and CDR2 YYNGEE. The ends were cut back, 4 bases at V and 6 bases at J, with 16 bases in the middle. The CDR3 has 14 residues.

On this clone itself: This sample includes further DNA sequences coding for the same CDR3. The CDR3 DNA reads as TGCGCCAGCAGCCTGTTGGGGGCGTCCTACGAGCAGTACTTC. Amino acid sequence: CASSLLGASYEQYF. V usage is TRBV4-1 and J usage is TRBJ2-7; D is possibly TRBD1 (6 bases). This CDR3 comprises 14 residues. Germline V gives CDR1 MGHRA, CDR2 YSYEKL. Trimming left V 4 bases short and J 1 base short, with 11 bases between.

The chain couples TRBV7-9 to TRBJ2-7, with 8 bases aligning to TRBD2. V dropped 5 bases and J dropped 3; count of bases not matched to a gene: 18. The CDR3 has 18 residues. The germline CDR1 and CDR2 sequences are SEHNR and FQNEAQ (reference sequence). CDR3 nucleotide sequence: TGTGCCAGCAGCCTCTCCCCGGGACTAGGGCTCGGGAACTACGAGCAGTACTTC. This sequence encodes CASSLSPGLGLGNYEQYF.

On this clone: This specimen includes other DNA sequences encoding the same CDR3. The chain links TRBV19 to TRBJ2-7; D unresolved. Germline V gene lookup returns CDR1 LNHDA and CDR2 SQIVND (reference sequence). This CDR3 is built from 12 residues. V lost 3 bases and J lost 4, with 7 bases in between. This CDR3 is CASSINSYEQYF. In DNA, the CDR3 is TGTGCCAGTAGTATTAACTCATACGAGCAGTACTTC.

The rearrangement uses TRBV6-1 and TRBJ2-4; 8 positions match TRBD2. Germline V gene sequence: CDR1 MNHNS, CDR2 SASEGT. Trimming took 1 base from V and 3 from J; bases not matched to a gene: 5. The CDR3 is 16 residues long. CDR3 amino acids: CASSEVAGTVKNIQYF. Written as DNA, the CDR3 is TGTGCCAGCAGTGAAGTAGCGGGGACGGTCAAAAACATTCAGTACTTC.

The CDR3 sequence: CASSSLAASSYEQYF. In DNA, the CDR3 is TGTGCCAGCAGTTCCCTAGCGGCTAGCTCCTACGAGCAGTACTTC. The chain combines TRBV2 with TRBJ2-7, with 7 positions matching TRBD2. Per the germline V gene, CDR1 is SNHLY and CDR2 is FYNNEI. With 5 bases clipped from V and 0 bases from J, the junction kept 7 bases outside the gene matches. This CDR3 comprises 15 residues.

The CDR3 coding sequence is TGCGCCAGCAGCCAGGACAGGGAAGACGAGCAGTACTTC. It yields the protein CASSQDREDEQYF. The chain recombines TRBV4-3 with TRBJ2-7; 8 bases agree with TRBD1. J gave up 5 bases and V 3 bases, and 3 bases lay outside the gene matches. In germline, CDR1 is LGHNA, CDR2 YSLEER. The CDR3 runs 13 residues.

J is TRBJ2-7 and V is TRBV6-1; D remains ambiguous. This CDR3 contains 10 residues. Per the germline V gene, CDR1 is MNHNS and CDR2 is SASEGT. V was pared by 8 bases and J by 3 bases, with 5 bases between. The CDR3 sequence: CASADYEQYF. CDR3 coding DNA: TGTGCCAGCGCGGACTACGAGCAGTACTTC.

Regarding this clone: At the DNA level, this CDR3 is encoded by other sequences in the same sample as well. The chain couples TRBV2 to TRBJ2-7; D call uncertain. Looked up from germline, CDR1 is SNHLY and CDR2 is FYNNEI. The V end lost 0 bases, the J end lost 2 bases, and 5 bases lay between the germline ends. This CDR3 spans 13 amino acids. The CDR3 here is CASSEAPTYEQYF. The CDR3 region has the DNA TGTGCCAGCAGTGAAGCGCCCACCTACGAGCAGTACTTC.

The V and J genes are TRBV4-3 and TRBJ2-7; TRBD1 is a possible D gene (6 bases). The V end lost 3 bases, the J end lost 3 bases, and 12 bases lay between the germline ends. This CDR3 is 14 amino acids long. CDR1 LGHNA and CDR2 YSLEER come from the germline V gene. The DNA of the CDR3 is TGCGCCAGCAGCCAGGTAGGGGACATCTACGAGCAGTACTTC. This translates into CASSQVGDIYEQYF.

The rearrangement links TRBV7-9 to TRBJ2-7, with D hard to call. CDR3 length: 12 residues. Germline V gives CDR1 SEHNR, CDR2 FQNEAQ (reference sequence). V lost 5 bases and J lost 5, with 10 bases in between. CDR3 loop: CASSPPPDEQYF. The CDR3 bases are TGTGCCAGCAGCCCACCCCCGGACGAGCAGTACTTC.

The chain employs TRBV9 and TRBJ2-1; 9 nucleotides line up with TRBD2. This CDR3 is 14 amino acids long. V lost 7 bases and J lost 7; bases outside the gene matches: 9. Germline values: CDR1 SGDLS, CDR2 YYNGEE. The DNA of the CDR3 is TGTGCCAGCCAAAGCGGGGGGACCTGGAATGAGCAGTTCTTC. It translates to CASQSGGTWNEQFF.

The genes are TRBV4-3 and TRBJ2-3, with D possibly TRBD2 on 6 matching bases. The CDR3 length is 16 residues. V was clipped by 2 bases and J by 2 bases, with 14 bases between them. Germline V gene sequence: CDR1 LGHNA, CDR2 YSLEER. This CDR3 is CASSQTAAGLTDTQYF. The CDR3 nucleotides read TGCGCCAGCAGCCAAACCGCGGCGGGGCTCACAGATACGCAGTATTTT.

Regarding this clone: In the same sample, other DNA sequences code for this CDR3. The genes are TRBV15 and TRBJ1-5, with D possibly matching TRBD1 (5 bases). The CDR3 sequence is 15 residues long. Trimming cost V 0 bases and J 1 base, with 7 bases left between them. CDR1 and CDR2 (germline): LNHNV, YYDKDF (reference sequence). Here the CDR3 reads CATSRDRASNQPQHF. DNA for the CDR3: TGTGCCACCAGCAGAGACAGGGCGAGCAATCAGCCCCAGCATTTT.

The chain links TRBV28 to TRBJ1-2; D gene ambiguous. The CDR3 spans 14 residues. Germline-derived CDR1 and CDR2 are MDHEN and SYDVKM. With 6 bases removed from V and 3 bases from J, the gap between germline ends came to 14 bases. The CDR3, as DNA: TGTGCCAGCAGCTTGAGGGTTAATTACTATGGCTACACCTTC. Translating it yields CASSLRVNYYGYTF.

This chain connects TRBV11-1 to TRBJ1-1; D ambiguous. Trimming left V 2 bases short and J 0 bases short, with 10 bases between. The V gene's germline CDR1 is SGHAT and CDR2 FQDESV (reference sequence). This CDR3 region has 15 residues. The CDR3: CASSLIPLMNTEAFF. CDR3 sequence (DNA): TGTGCCAGCAGCTTAATACCCCTCATGAACACTGAAGCTTTCTTT.

The chain uses TRBV30 and TRBJ2-7; D remains unclear. Trimming removed 2 bases at V and 3 bases at J, with 11 bases between. Germline CDR1 is GTSNPN and CDR2 is SVGIG (reference sequence). This CDR3 has 13 residues. The CDR3 nucleotides read TGTGCCTGGAGTATAGGGCCAGGCTACGAGCAGTACTTC. It yields the protein CAWSIGPGYEQYF.

The rearrangement joins TRBV9 to TRBJ2-7; D perhaps matches TRBD1 (7 bases). The CDR3 length is 16 residues. Germline CDR1 and CDR2: SGDLS and YYNGEE. V was pared by 4 bases and J by 0 bases, with 17 bases between. CDR3 protein: CASSFGRDSSSYEQYF. In DNA form, the CDR3 reads TGTGCCAGCAGCTTCGGGCGGGACAGCAGCTCCTACGAGCAGTACTTC.